These 23 T cell receptor beta chains were all obtained from the same sample, sequenced in a study of beta chain features in type 1 diabetes. Broader study findings: Moderate yet significant TCRB CDR3 shortening was seen in Type 1 diabetes patients in all four CD4+ subsets.

These receptors' antigens are unknown. Since all of the isolated RNA was reverse transcribed, expressed TCRB transcripts were what got sequenced. This table comes from immunoSEQ multiplex PCR, and its TCRdb copy is limited to in-frame clones, with some not included. The data hold over 150,000 clones, with 6.5% to 10% observed a single time. Sequencing was performed on central memory CD4+ T cells from blood. The receptor source for this set is a woman aged 18-29 years with type 1 diabetes.

This clone showed up just a few times. This chain links TRBV9 with TRBJ2-3, with D tentatively TRBD2 (6 bases). The V end lost 2 bases, the J end lost 2 bases, and 9 bases lay between the germline ends. The CDR3 has 14 residues. The germline V gene encodes CDR1 SGDLS and CDR2 YYNGEE. The CDR3 nucleotides are TGTGCCAGCAGCGTTGGGGGGATCACAGATACGCAGTATTTT. Protein product: CASSVGGITDTQYF.

This clone was picked up a small number of times. The chain recombines TRBV7-2 with TRBJ2-5, with 11 bases fitting TRBD2. With V trimmed by 2 bases and J by 5 bases, 7 bases remained unmatched. The CDR3 totals 16 residues. Germline V gives CDR1 SGHTA, CDR2 FQGNSA. Here the CDR3 DNA reads TGTGCCAGCAGCTTACGACTAGCGGGAACTCGGGAGACCCAGTACTTC. It specifies CASSLRLAGTRETQYF.

On this clone: This CDR3 is also generated by other DNA sequences in the sample. The J gene is TRBJ2-5, the V gene TRBV7-2; D is ambiguous. V dropped 5 bases and J dropped 1 base, with 8 bases sitting between them. Germline-derived CDR1 and CDR2 are SGHTA and FQGNSA. The CDR3 extends over 13 amino acids. In nucleotides, the CDR3 is TGTGCCAGCAGCAGGCTAGGCCAAGAGACCCAGTACTTC. Its translation is CASSRLGQETQYF.

The chain combines TRBV9 with TRBJ2-5; D possibly corresponds to TRBD1 (6 bases). Germline loops: CDR1 SGDLS, CDR2 YYNGEE. Trimming removed 6 bases at V and 5 bases at J, with 14 bases between. CDR3 length: 13 residues. The CDR3 is CASNAGGGETQYF. CDR3 sequence (DNA): TGTGCCAGCAACGCTGGGGGCGGGGAGACCCAGTACTTC.

The chain uses TRBV5-6 and TRBJ2-2; no definite D call. Germline CDR1 SGHDT, CDR2 YYEEEE. The V and J ends lost 2 bases and 0 bases respectively, with 14 bases between them. The CDR3 runs 17 residues. Here the CDR3 reads CASSLRLRLANTGELFF. The CDR3 DNA follows: TGTGCCAGCAGCTTACGCCTCCGGCTAGCGAACACCGGGGAGCTGTTTTTT.

The V gene is TRBV2, the J gene TRBJ1-5; tentative D call: TRBD1 (6 bases). CDR3 length equals 14 residues. Trimming removed 2 bases from V and 4 bases from J, with 9 bases in between. Germline CDR1 reads SNHLY; CDR2 reads FYNNEI. CDR3 protein: CASSESTGNQPQHF. The CDR3 coding sequence is TGTGCCAGCAGTGAATCTACAGGGAATCAGCCCCAGCATTTT.

In its sample, this clone was seen many times. This sample also contains other DNA sequences that code for the same CDR3. The chain combines TRBV6-6 with TRBJ2-7; 7 bases are a match to TRBD1. CDR1 is MNHNY and CDR2 is SVGAGI in the germline V gene (reference sequence). Trimming took 7 bases from V and 3 from J; bases not matched to a gene: 3. The CDR3 consists of 12 residues. As DNA, the CDR3 is TGTGCCAGCACAAGGGACAGCTACGAGCAGTACTTC. This sequence encodes CASTRDSYEQYF.

The J gene is TRBJ2-3, the V gene TRBV9, with D possibly TRBD1 on 5 matching bases. V dropped 3 bases and J dropped 4 bases, with 15 bases sitting between them. The CDR3 is 15 amino acids. CDR1 and CDR2 (germline): SGDLS, YYNGEE. This CDR3 reads CASSEGPFSADTQYF. CDR3 DNA sequence: TGTGCCAGCAGCGAGGGGCCATTCAGTGCAGATACGCAGTATTTT.

This clone occurred a few times. The chain couples TRBV4-3 to TRBJ2-6; maybe TRBD1 (6 bases). V lost 2 bases to trimming and J lost 2 bases, with 10 bases between them. The CDR3 covers 16 residues. The V gene's germline CDR1 is LGHNA and CDR2 YSLEER. The CDR3 sequence: CASSQLWTAGANVLTF. Written as DNA, the CDR3 is TGCGCCAGCAGCCAACTTTGGACAGCTGGGGCCAACGTCCTGACTTTC.

This clone has only a few counts. V usage is TRBV9 and J usage is TRBJ2-6, with D hard to call. In germline, CDR1 is SGDLS, CDR2 YYNGEE. Trimming stripped 4 bases from V and 1 base from J, with 9 bases between. This CDR3 contains 15 residues. CDR3 sequence (DNA): TGTGCCAGCAGCCCCCGGTGGTCTGGGGCCAACGTCCTGACTTTC. It codes for CASSPRWSGANVLTF.

The chain employs TRBV6-5 and TRBJ1-5; 7 bases fit TRBD1. The germline gives CDR1 MNHEY, CDR2 SVGAGI. The CDR3 runs to 14 residues. J gave up 4 bases and V 6 bases, and 6 bases lay outside the gene matches. The CDR3: CASSTGQSNQPQHF. The CDR3 DNA reads TGTGCCAGCAGCACGGGACAGTCTAATCAGCCCCAGCATTTT.

V and J are TRBV7-9 and TRBJ2-3; TRBD2 matches 12 bases. J lost 4 bases, V lost 6 bases, and 5 bases had no gene match. Germline assignment: CDR1 SEHNR and CDR2 FQNEAQ (reference sequence). The CDR3 consists of 15 residues. CDR3 nucleotides: TGTGCCAGCAGACCACTAGCGGGAGGTTCAGATACGCAGTATTTT. This translates into CASRPLAGGSDTQYF. The full variable domain, its missing parts supplied by reference TRBV7-9 and TRBJ2-3, is DTGVSQNPRHKITKRGQNVTFRCDPISEHNRLYWYRQTLGQGPEFLTYFQNEAQLEKSRLLSDRFSAERPKGSFSTLEIQRTEQGDSAMYLCASRPLAGGSDTQYFGPGTRLTVL.

This sequence joins TRBV6-6 and TRBJ2-5; 10 nucleotides align to TRBD1. The junction had 6 bases not matched to a gene; V was cut back by 8 bases and J by 3 bases. The CDR3 length is 14 residues. Germline values: CDR1 MNHNY, CDR2 SVGAGI (reference sequence). The CDR3 region has the DNA TGTGCCAGCGCTACGGACAGGGGGAAAGAGACCCAGTACTTC. Translated, it gives CASATDRGKETQYF.

The rearrangement joins TRBV27 to TRBJ2-1; D is possibly TRBD1 (5 bases). Germline values: CDR1 MNHEY, CDR2 SMNVEV (reference sequence). V lost 1 base to trimming and J lost 10 bases, with 11 bases between them. The CDR3 length is 13 residues. DNA for the CDR3: TGTGCCAGCAGTTTATTCTTTCAGGGCGAGCAGTTCTTC. Translated: CASSLFFQGEQFF.

This clone was observed a handful of times. The chain joins TRBV27 to TRBJ2-4; D might be TRBD1 (6 bases). This CDR3 has 15 amino acids. Deletions cut 2 bases from V and 6 bases from J, with 14 bases between. Germline V gene sequence: CDR1 MNHEY, CDR2 SMNVEV (reference sequence). The CDR3 is CASSLSRGWVNIQYF. CDR3 bases: TGTGCCAGCAGTTTAAGCAGGGGATGGGTAAACATTCAGTACTTC.

The gene calls are TRBV6-5 and TRBJ1-1, with TRBD1 identical over 8 bases. J gave up 6 bases and V 6 bases, and 6 bases lay outside the gene matches. Germline lookup yields CDR1 MNHEY and CDR2 SVGAGI. The CDR3 is 13 residues long. CDR3 sequence (DNA): TGTGCCAGCAGAAACAGGGGGAGATCTGAAGCTTTCTTT. It translates to CASRNRGRSEAFF.

The J gene is TRBJ1-6, the V gene TRBV11-2, with no clear D. V lost 4 bases to trimming and J lost 2 bases, with 6 bases between them. Per germline, CDR1 SGHAT and CDR2 FQNNGV. The CDR3 spans 14 residues. CDR3 sequence: CASSWPAYNSPLHF. CDR3 bases: TGTGCCAGCAGCTGGCCAGCCTATAATTCACCCCTCCACTTT.

The V gene is TRBV7-3, the J gene TRBJ2-5; D might be TRBD2 (6 bases). V lost 4 bases to trimming and J lost 5 bases, with 11 bases between them. In germline, CDR1 is SGHTA, CDR2 FQGTGA. The CDR3 contains 13 residues. The CDR3 protein is CASSSGGMETQYF. CDR3 nucleotide sequence: TGTGCCAGCAGCTCCGGGGGAATGGAGACCCAGTACTTC.

The rearrangement joins TRBV19 to TRBJ1-1; TRBD1 aligns across 7 bases. Germline CDR1 and CDR2: LNHDA and SQIVND (reference sequence). This CDR3 has 15 residues. V gave up 5 bases and J gave up 3 bases; unmatched junction bases: 9. The CDR3 DNA follows: TGTGCCAGTAGTGGAAAACAGGGGAAACACACTGAAGCTTTCTTT. Encoded protein: CASSGKQGKHTEAFF.

This clone has just a few counts. The rearrangement links TRBV4-1 to TRBJ2-1, with no clear D. V was shortened by 7 bases and J by 4 bases, with 20 bases between the two germline ends. Germline-derived CDR1 and CDR2 are MGHRA and YSYEKL. This CDR3 has 16 residues. The CDR3 here is CASTLSAVSPYNEQFF. The CDR3 nucleotides read TGCGCCAGCACCCTCTCCGCGGTTTCCCCTTACAATGAGCAGTTCTTC.

This clone was recorded a few times. This chain uses TRBV6-6 with TRBJ2-1, with 14 bases fitting TRBD2. J gave up 7 bases and V 5 bases, and 1 base lay outside the gene matches. The CDR3 extends over 14 amino acids. From germline, CDR1 is MNHNY and CDR2 SVGAGI (reference sequence). CDR3 coding DNA: TGTGCCAGCAGTCGGACTAGCGGGGGGAATGAGCAGTTCTTC. Its translation is CASSRTSGGNEQFF.

The chain joins TRBV19 to TRBJ1-1; D gene unclear. The length of the CDR3 is 13 residues. V lost 4 bases and J 2 bases, leaving 8 bases between the germline ends. Germline CDR1 is LNHDA and CDR2 is SQIVND (reference sequence). CDR3 region: CASSKTPNTEAFF. Written as DNA, the CDR3 is TGTGCCAGTAGTAAGACACCTAACACTGAAGCTTTCTTT.

The chain recombines TRBV11-3 with TRBJ2-1, with D possibly being TRBD1 (6 bases). V lost 5 bases to trimming and J lost 9 bases, with 11 bases between them. CDR1 SGHNT and CDR2 YENEEA come from the germline V gene. CDR3 length: 12 amino acids. This CDR3 is CASSPGDAEQFF. In DNA, the CDR3 is TGTGCCAGCAGCCCAGGGGACGCTGAGCAGTTCTTC.